The T cell receptor (beta chain) described here comes from a study of CD8 T cells in ankylosing spondylitis (TCRdb year 2017). Regarding the study in general: The study set out to find disease-linked TCR variants by profiling T cell receptor beta repertoires in ankylosing spondylitis patients and healthy donors. The whole study cohort included about a hundred healthy donors and 25 or so ankylosing spondylitis patients. Peripheral blood was sampled, and synovial fluid was also collected from ankylosing spondylitis patients.

Overall results and qualifications from the work: The disease-linked clones were reported to be significantly enriched in matched synovial fluid samples from ankylosing spondylitis patients. In peripheral blood, the disease-linked clones were found at relatively low frequencies and had a CD8+ phenotype. Blood from ankylosing spondylitis patients appeared to be characterized by a TCR beta motif composed of several highly homologous amino acid variants. Some of the motif variants had been reported before in the synovial fluid and blood of reactive arthritis patients, a finding that suggests common disease-initiation mechanisms.

V is cut by 5 bases and J by 7 bases, and the space between the germline ends is 8 bases. Including the terminal cysteine and phenylalanine, the CDR3 comprises 11 residues. CDR3 DNA only is kept here, 33 bases in frame from base 1. CDR1 and CDR2 (DFQATT, SNEGSKA) derive from the germline V gene (reference sequence). Sequencing took place on an Illumina HiSeq 2500. TCR beta libraries were prepared by quantitative 5'-RACE with molecular barcodes. In the source study's methods: A new computational method, built on a probabilistic model of VDJ rearrangement, was used to identify disease-linked TCR variants. Starting from the raw public reads, TCRdb applied fastp trimming at Q25, assembled clones with MiXCR and retained in-frame beta chains. Entries that share a CDR3 protein sequence are merged under the most common genes and DNA. The V and J calls come from TCRdb's annotation, not from the publication. This sample is represented by 150,000 to 200,000 distinct CDR3 sequences; 10% to 15% of them were singletons. Approximately 11% of the sample lies in the top ten.

In this sample, this clonotype turned up many times. Its antigen is still unknown. Per-base qualities were not stored, and no clone one base away is much larger. The chain uses TRBV20-1 and TRBJ2-2; the D segment cannot be called with confidence. Sequenced: blood, either unsorted or a sorted T cell fraction (not recorded which). This receptor was identified in a female donor with ankylosing spondylitis or in good health (not recorded which). CDR3 sequence: CSASRFGELFF. The nucleotide sequence is TGCAGTGCTTCTAGATTCGGGGAGCTGTTTTTT.